Below, 13 T cell receptor beta chains from the same sample are listed, as sequenced in a study of OX40 agonist ivuxolimab in advanced cancers. The table came from immunoSEQ multiplex PCR; TCRdb's copy has only in-frame clones and leaves some out. Found here are tens of thousands of clones, about 90% of them singletons; the top ten hold roughly 34%. The sequenced sample was CD4+ or CD8+ T cells sorted from blood, obtained in a trial of the OX40 agonist ivuxolimab. The source of these receptors is an adult with an advanced solid tumor such as melanoma, head and neck, liver or kidney cancer.

The chain is built from TRBV7-9 and TRBJ2-7, with unresolved D. V gave up 5 bases and J gave up 3 bases, with 8 bases separating them. Germline CDR1 is SEHNR and CDR2 is FQNEAQ (reference sequence). The CDR3 is made up of 12 amino acids. CDR3 sequence reads: CASSGILYEQYF. CDR3 nucleotide sequence: TGTGCCAGCAGCGGGATACTCTACGAGCAGTACTTC.

Notes on this clone: A read error may produce the germline difference seen at one junction end. V and J are TRBV5-1 and TRBJ2-1; 14 bases are shared with TRBD2. The CDR3 is made up of 15 amino acids. Per germline, CDR1 SGHRS and CDR2 YFSETQ. Written as DNA, the CDR3 is TGTGCCAGCAGCCCCGGGACTAGCGGGAGTCATGAGCAGTTCTTC. Protein: CASSPGTSGSHEQFF.

This chain uses TRBV6-5 with TRBJ2-1; tentatively, D is TRBD2 (5 bases). V was pared by 8 bases and J by 6 bases, with 8 bases between. In germline, CDR1 is MNHEY, CDR2 SVGAGI. This CDR3 comprises 11 residues. The CDR3 here is CASGLANEQFF. The CDR3 bases are TGTGCCAGCGGCCTAGCCAATGAGCAGTTCTTC.

This rearrangement joins TRBV11-3 to TRBJ1-5, with 9 bases aligning to TRBD1. Germline CDR1 and CDR2: SGHNT and YENEEA. The CDR3 sequence is 13 residues long. Trimming removed 11 bases from V and 7 bases from J; junction bases left unmatched: 9. DNA for the CDR3: TGTGCCCAACTGGGACAGGGACGGCAGCCCCAGCATTTT. It yields the protein CAQLGQGRQPQHF.

The chain is built from TRBV28 and TRBJ2-5; D possibly uses TRBD1 or TRBD2 (5 bases each). Germline values: CDR1 MDHEN, CDR2 SYDVKM. V dropped 9 bases and J dropped 4 bases, with 15 bases sitting between them. This CDR3 is 13 amino acids long. CDR3 DNA: TGTGCCAGTACGGGACCTATGGGAGAGACCCAGTACTTC. Encoded protein: CASTGPMGETQYF.

The chain recombines TRBV18 with TRBJ1-1, with 9 bases aligning to TRBD1. CDR1 is KGHSH and CDR2 is LQKENI in the germline V gene. V lost 4 bases, J lost 3 bases, and 6 bases stayed unmatched. The CDR3 totals 15 residues. The CDR3 sequence: CASSLSGDRDTEAFF. The CDR3 nucleotides are TGTGCCAGCTCACTATCCGGGGACAGGGACACTGAAGCTTTCTTT.

The chain uses TRBV29-1 and TRBJ1-2; no definite D call. CDR1 is SQVTM and CDR2 is ANQGSEA in the germline V gene. The length of the CDR3 is 13 residues. V dropped 3 bases and J dropped 7 bases, with 15 bases sitting between them. The CDR3: CSVDTGVYGGYTF. In DNA, the CDR3 is TGCAGCGTTGATACGGGAGTATATGGTGGCTACACCTTC.

The chain has TRBV9 and TRBJ2-1, with TRBD1 as a possible D gene (6 bases). Germline V CDR1 and CDR2: SGDLS, YYNGEE. The CDR3 is made up of 16 amino acids. Trimming stripped 4 bases from V and 6 bases from J, with 20 bases between. The CDR3 DNA reads as TGTGCCAGCAGCTACAGGGACCTCCCGAGGTTCAATGAGCAGTTCTTC. Protein product: CASSYRDLPRFNEQFF.

This sequence joins TRBV15 and TRBJ1-5; no reliable D call. The germline CDR1 and CDR2 sequences are LNHNV and YYDKDF (reference sequence). This CDR3 is built from 13 residues. The V and J ends lost 0 bases and 9 bases respectively, with 9 bases between them. CDR3 in amino acids: CATSRDGLGPQHF. CDR3 DNA: TGTGCCACCAGCAGAGATGGATTGGGGCCCCAGCATTTT.

The chain employs TRBV27 and TRBJ1-5; no firm D call. This CDR3 comprises 14 residues. V dropped 3 bases and J dropped 3 bases, with 9 bases sitting between them. Per germline, CDR1 MNHEY and CDR2 SMNVEV (reference sequence). The CDR3 region is CASSLVGSNQPQHF. The DNA of the CDR3 is TGTGCCAGCAGTTTGGTAGGCTCCAATCAGCCCCAGCATTTT.

This chain connects TRBV9 to TRBJ2-2; the D is unclear. The CDR3 spans 15 residues. V lost 3 bases and J 6 bases, leaving 15 bases between the germline ends. CDR1 SGDLS and CDR2 YYNGEE come from the germline V gene. In DNA, the CDR3 is TGTGCCAGCAGCGCCCAATCCTTAGGTCCCGGGGAGCTGTTTTTT. It translates to CASSAQSLGPGELFF.

V gene TRBV28 combines with J gene TRBJ2-7; TRBD2 matches at 7 bases. The CDR3 length is 14 residues. Per the germline V gene, CDR1 is MDHEN and CDR2 is SYDVKM. Losses at the gene ends were 5 bases for V and 3 bases for J; bases not matched to a gene: 7. The CDR3 protein is CASSLRGSGYEQYF. CDR3 bases: TGTGCCAGCAGTCTTCGCGGGAGCGGCTACGAGCAGTACTTC.

CDR3 region: CASSPSPQNLYNEQFF. CDR3 sequence (DNA): TGTGCCAGCAGTCCCTCCCCTCAGAACCTTTACAATGAGCAGTTCTTC. The chain recombines TRBV27 with TRBJ2-1; D is uncertain. The ends were cut back, 5 bases at V and 4 bases at J, with 18 bases in the middle. The CDR3 loop spans 16 amino acids. Germline V gene lookup returns CDR1 MNHEY and CDR2 SMNVEV (reference sequence).